These 12 T cell receptor beta chains originate from one sample sequenced in a study of blood T cell repertoires in COVID-19. Assay: immunoSEQ multiplex PCR; the TCRdb copy retains only in-frame clones and omits some. The sample contains over 400,000 clones, around nine tenths of which appear only once. The sequenced material came from PBMCs or T cells enriched from blood (not recorded which). These receptors originate from a woman aged 55-69 years who had recovered from COVID-19.

The V call is TRBV7-2, the J call TRBJ2-1; D is ambiguous. The CDR3 is 13 amino acids. Germline lookup yields CDR1 SGHTA and CDR2 FQGNSA. V was cut by 1 base and J by 4 bases, with 5 bases left in between. The CDR3 region is CASSLDMYNEQFF. The CDR3 bases are TGTGCCAGCAGCTTAGATATGTACAATGAGCAGTTCTTC.

This chain links TRBV27 with TRBJ1-1; D gene ambiguous. Trimming shortened V by 4 bases and J by 1 base, and 7 bases separated the two germline ends. This CDR3 has 13 residues. Looked up from germline, CDR1 is MNHEY and CDR2 is SMNVEV (reference sequence). Here the CDR3 DNA reads TGTGCCAGCAGTTGGCAACAGAACACTGAAGCTTTCTTT. Protein: CASSWQQNTEAFF.

J is TRBJ2-1 and V is TRBV5-1; 11 nucleotides align to TRBD1. The trim removed 4 bases at V and 2 bases at J, leaving 2 bases unmatched. Germline CDR1 is SGHRS and CDR2 is YFSETQ. This CDR3 contains 15 residues. The DNA for the CDR3 is TGCGCCAGCAGCCAGGGACAGGGGGCCTACAATGAGCAGTTCTTC. Encoded protein: CASSQGQGAYNEQFF.

The J gene is TRBJ2-2, the V gene TRBV24-1; D is unresolved. V shed 5 bases and J shed 2 bases, with 8 bases lying between them. This CDR3 is 14 amino acids long. Germline CDR1 KGHDR, CDR2 SFDVKD. CDR3: CATSGLTNTGELFF. CDR3 sequence (DNA): TGTGCCACCAGTGGACTTACAAACACCGGGGAGCTGTTTTTT.

The V and J genes are TRBV3-1 (or the pseudogene TRBV3-2) and TRBJ2-4; 8 nucleotides match TRBD1. Germline V gene data show CDR1 as LGHDT and CDR2 as YNNKEL (reference sequence). The ends lost 1 base at V and 7 bases at J; junction bases unmatched: 6. This CDR3 is 15 amino acids long. The CDR3 DNA reads as TGTGCCAGCAGCCAAGGACAGGGGAATCTGAACATTCAGTACTTC. Its protein is CASSQGQGNLNIQYF.

The chain recombines TRBV19 with TRBJ1-5; possible D gene TRBD1, 6 bases. Trimming cost V 6 bases and J 8 bases, with 14 bases left between them. The CDR3 loop spans 13 amino acids. Looked up from germline, CDR1 is LNHDA and CDR2 is SQIVND (reference sequence). The CDR3 reads CASRLQGFEPQHF. CDR3 DNA: TGTGCCAGTAGGTTACAGGGATTCGAGCCCCAGCATTTT.

Comments on this clone: Other DNA sequences within the sample encode an identical CDR3. The V call is TRBV2, the J call TRBJ1-1, with TRBD1 as a possible D gene (5 bases). The V gene's germline CDR1 is SNHLY and CDR2 FYNNEI. Between the trimmed V and J ends, which lost 8 bases and 0 bases, there was a span of 10 bases. The CDR3 covers 13 residues. The CDR3 loop reads CASRQGLNTEAFF. The CDR3 nucleotides read TGTGCCAGCCGGCAGGGATTGAACACTGAAGCTTTCTTT.

The chain is built from TRBV24-1 and TRBJ2-1; the D gene is possibly TRBD2 (6 bases). V shed 4 bases and J shed 13 bases, with 16 bases lying between them. Germline V gene data show CDR1 as KGHDR and CDR2 as SFDVKD. This CDR3 comprises 13 residues. CDR3 coding DNA: TGTGCCACCAGTGAAGTAGCGGCCGGTCGCCAGTTCTTC. Amino acids: CATSEVAAGRQFF.

The CDR3 spells CARDSGAGNTIYF. CDR3 nucleotide sequence: TGTGCCAGAGATTCAGGGGCTGGAAACACCATATATTTT. The genes are TRBV2 and TRBJ1-3; tentative D call: TRBD1 (6 bases). Looked up from germline, CDR1 is SNHLY and CDR2 is FYNNEI. Trimming took off 9 bases at V and 2 bases at J, with 11 bases between the two ends. The CDR3 length is 13 residues.

Turning to this clone: This CDR3 is also generated by other DNA sequences in the sample. The J gene is TRBJ1-1, the V gene TRBV19, with D possibly matching TRBD1 (6 bases). The ends were cut back, 4 bases at V and 2 bases at J, with 8 bases in the middle. The CDR3 extends over 13 amino acids. Looked up from germline, CDR1 is LNHDA and CDR2 is SQIVND (reference sequence). The CDR3 DNA sequence: TGTGCCAGTAGTAGGACAGCTAACACTGAAGCTTTCTTT. It codes for CASSRTANTEAFF.

This chain links TRBV6-6 with TRBJ1-1; D uncertain. The CDR3 is 13 residues long. Trimming removed 2 bases at V and 1 base at J, with 5 bases between. The germline V gene encodes CDR1 MNHNY and CDR2 SVGAGI (reference sequence). This chain's CDR3 is CASSYPRNTEAFF. Here the CDR3 DNA reads TGTGCCAGCAGTTACCCGAGGAACACTGAAGCTTTCTTT.

The V and J genes are TRBV6-1 and TRBJ1-2; unclear D gene. Germline V gene lookup returns CDR1 MNHNS and CDR2 SASEGT. Trimming pared 3 bases from V and 0 bases from J, leaving 14 bases between. This CDR3 spans 16 amino acids. The CDR3 coding sequence is TGTGCCAGCAGTGAGCGGACCCCCGGGACTAACTATGGCTACACCTTC. Translated, it gives CASSERTPGTNYGYTF.